The clone carrying this TCR beta chain was seen a handful of times. Its antigen is still unknown. Alongside a J-beta primer mix, a sample-barcoded 5' primer served in a second PCR lasting 7 to 11 cycles. One entry per CDR3 protein results from TCRdb running MiXCR on the 5' RACE reads. The sample holds 710,000 or so distinct CDR3 sequences, roughly 20% seen once. Germline V gene sequence: CDR1 SGHDN, CDR2 FVKESK. This CDR3 is built from 15 residues. The ends lost 4 bases at V and 7 bases at J; junction bases unmatched: 9. The data were taken from a study of blood T cells in healthy people across ages. Study-wide findings and caveats: TCR beta diversity correlated strongly with naive T cell percentage.

The sequence derives from a man in his 70s in good health. V and J are TRBV14 and TRBJ2-1, with TRBD2 identical over 8 bases. The sample taken for sequencing was blood. The CDR3 nucleotides are TGTGCCAGCAGCCCAACTCCCGGGACTAGAAATGAGCAGTTCTTC. It is translated as CASSPTPGTRNEQFF.